One and the same sample provided the 7 T cell receptor beta chains below, sequenced in a study of early T cells in non-severe SARS-CoV-2 infection. Each CDR3 protein is one row after TCRdb ran MiXCR on the 5' RACE reads. The sample records about 76,000 distinct CDR3 sequences, about 11% being singletons. Sequenced: whole blood. The receptors shown here come from an adult who was a healthcare worker with PCR-confirmed SARS-CoV-2 infection or an uninfected control (not recorded which).

The chain joins TRBV19 to TRBJ2-5, with a weak D call TRBD1 (5 bases). Per the germline V gene, CDR1 is LNHDA and CDR2 is SQIVND (reference sequence). The V end lost 6 bases, the J end lost 2 bases, and 10 bases lay between the germline ends. The CDR3 totals 13 residues. The CDR3 loop is CASRVTEQETQYF. The CDR3 DNA follows: TGTGCCAGTAGGGTGACAGAGCAAGAGACCCAGTACTTC.

This clonotype was detected a few times. V usage is TRBV29-1 and J usage is TRBJ1-1, with unresolved D. Germline V CDR1 and CDR2: SQVTM, ANQGSEA. V was trimmed by 0 bases and J by 6 bases, leaving 5 bases between them. The length of the CDR3 is 11 residues. The CDR3 sequence: CSVEDWAEAFF. Written as DNA, the CDR3 is TGCAGCGTTGAAGATTGGGCTGAAGCTTTCTTT.

This clonotype showed up many times. This chain connects TRBV2 to TRBJ1-6; D is perhaps TRBD1 (5 bases). CDR3 length equals 14 residues. The germline CDR1 and CDR2 sequences are SNHLY and FYNNEI. V shed 7 bases and J shed 9 bases, with 16 bases lying between them. CDR3 region: CASTGDVEGSPLHF. Here the CDR3 DNA reads TGTGCCAGCACGGGGGACGTCGAAGGTTCACCCCTCCACTTT.

DNA for the CDR3: TGCAGTGCTAGAGTGCCAAGCGGGGGCCCCGCCGGGGAGCTGTTTTTT. This codes for CSARVPSGGPAGELFF. The chain employs TRBV20-1 and TRBJ2-2; 8 bases map to TRBD2. V gave up 1 base and J gave up 6 bases; unmatched junction bases: 10. The length of the CDR3 is 16 residues. Looked up from germline, CDR1 is DFQATT and CDR2 is SNEGSKA (reference sequence).

As concerns this clonotype: This may stem from a read error, because a much larger clone lies one nucleotide away. The chain has TRBV12-3 or TRBV12-4 and TRBJ1-1; the D is unclear. This CDR3 is built from 12 residues. V was trimmed by 6 bases and J by 7 bases, leaving 12 bases between them. The CDR3 loop is CASSSEGFEAFF. The CDR3 coding sequence is TGTGCCAGCAGCTCTGAAGGCTTTGAAGCTTTCTTT.

In its sample, this clonotype was seen many times. The rearrangement joins TRBV5-1 to TRBJ2-7; 7 positions agree with TRBD1. With V trimmed by 7 bases and J by 2 bases, 15 bases remained unmatched. The CDR3 length is 16 residues. Germline V gives CDR1 SGHRS, CDR2 YFSETQ. In DNA, the CDR3 is TGCGCCAGCCGGTTAAATTATGGACAGGCCGCCTACGAGCAGTACTTC. It is translated as CASRLNYGQAAYEQYF.

In this sample, this clonotype turned up many times. V is TRBV15 and J is TRBJ2-1; no clear D. Per the germline V gene, CDR1 is LNHNV and CDR2 is YYDKDF (reference sequence). Trimming stripped 0 bases from V and 7 bases from J, with 4 bases between. CDR3 length equals 12 residues. CDR3 nucleotide sequence: TGTGCCACCAGCAGAGATATAAATGAGCAGTTCTTC. Encoded protein: CATSRDINEQFF.